This T cell receptor beta chain derives from a study of blood T cell repertoires in COVID-19. As for the study in general: Acute and convalescent COVID-19 specimens originated in the United States, Italy and Spain. PBMCs, B-cell-depleted T cells, or T cells provided the cDNA or gDNA that made up the material.

Produced via immunoSEQ multiplex PCR; TCRdb's table is partial and in-frame only. The data hold about 260,000 clones, with about four fifths observed a single time. V gave up 5 bases and J gave up 11 bases, with 27 bases separating them. Looked up from germline, CDR1 is MGHDK and CDR2 is SYGVNS. CDR3 length: 17 residues. The receptor's source is a woman aged 45-60 years who had recovered from COVID-19. This chain connects TRBV25-1 to TRBJ1-4; D possibly corresponds to TRBD1 (6 bases). Sequencing used peripheral blood. CDR3 amino acids: CASSHRELDSLMRKLFF. For the CDR3, the DNA is TGTGCCAGCAGTCATCGAGAATTGGACAGCCTAATGAGGAAACTGTTTTTT.